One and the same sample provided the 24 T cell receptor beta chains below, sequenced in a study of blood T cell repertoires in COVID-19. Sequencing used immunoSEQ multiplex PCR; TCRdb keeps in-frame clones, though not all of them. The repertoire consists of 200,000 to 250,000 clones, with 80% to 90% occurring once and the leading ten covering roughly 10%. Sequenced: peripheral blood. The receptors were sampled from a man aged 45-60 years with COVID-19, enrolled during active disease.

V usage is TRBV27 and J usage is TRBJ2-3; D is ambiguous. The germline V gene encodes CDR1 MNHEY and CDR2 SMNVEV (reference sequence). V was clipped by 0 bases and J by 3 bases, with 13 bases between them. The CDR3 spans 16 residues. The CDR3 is CASSLSGLSRTDTQYF. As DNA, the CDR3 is TGTGCCAGCAGTTTATCTGGCTTATCGCGGACAGATACGCAGTATTTT.

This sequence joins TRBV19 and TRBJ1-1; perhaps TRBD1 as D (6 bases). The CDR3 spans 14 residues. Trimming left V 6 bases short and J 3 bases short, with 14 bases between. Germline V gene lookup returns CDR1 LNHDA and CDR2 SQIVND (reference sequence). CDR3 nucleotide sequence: TGTGCCAGTAGCCTTTCAGGGGTTGACACTGAAGCTTTCTTT. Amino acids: CASSLSGVDTEAFF.

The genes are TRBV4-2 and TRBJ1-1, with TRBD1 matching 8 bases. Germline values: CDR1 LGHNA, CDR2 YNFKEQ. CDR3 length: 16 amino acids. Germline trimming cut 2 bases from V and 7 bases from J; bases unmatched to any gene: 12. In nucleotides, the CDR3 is TGTGCCAGCAGCCAATCCTTCCAGGGGGCTGGTGGTGAAGCTTTCTTT. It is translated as CASSQSFQGAGGEAFF.

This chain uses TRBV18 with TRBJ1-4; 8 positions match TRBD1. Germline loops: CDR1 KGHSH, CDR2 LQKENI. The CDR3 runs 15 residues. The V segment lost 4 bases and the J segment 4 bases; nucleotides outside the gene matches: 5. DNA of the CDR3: TGTGCCAGCTCACGAGGGACAGGTTTTAATGAAAAACTGTTTTTT. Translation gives CASSRGTGFNEKLFF.

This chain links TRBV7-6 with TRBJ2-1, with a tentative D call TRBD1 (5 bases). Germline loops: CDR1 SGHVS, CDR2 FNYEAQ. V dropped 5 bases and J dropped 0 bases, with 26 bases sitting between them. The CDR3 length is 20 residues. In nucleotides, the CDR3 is TGTGCCAGCAGCCCACCCCTGTCGAGGCTCCTAGGGGACTCCTACAATGAGCAGTTCTTC. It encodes CASSPPLSRLLGDSYNEQFF.

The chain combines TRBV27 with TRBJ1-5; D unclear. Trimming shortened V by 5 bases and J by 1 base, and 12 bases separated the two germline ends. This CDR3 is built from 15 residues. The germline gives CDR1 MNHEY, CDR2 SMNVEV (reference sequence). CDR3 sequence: CASSREGRSNQPQHF. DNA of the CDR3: TGTGCCAGCAGTAGAGAGGGCCGGAGCAATCAGCCCCAGCATTTT.

CDR3 region: CASSPFSGRASNEQFF. The CDR3 bases are TGTGCCAGCTCACCGTTTAGCGGGAGGGCCTCCAATGAGCAGTTCTTC. The V call is TRBV18, the J call TRBJ2-1, with 11 bases identical to TRBD2. The ends lost 3 bases at V and 6 bases at J; junction bases unmatched: 7. CDR1 and CDR2 (germline): KGHSH, LQKENI. CDR3 length: 16 amino acids.

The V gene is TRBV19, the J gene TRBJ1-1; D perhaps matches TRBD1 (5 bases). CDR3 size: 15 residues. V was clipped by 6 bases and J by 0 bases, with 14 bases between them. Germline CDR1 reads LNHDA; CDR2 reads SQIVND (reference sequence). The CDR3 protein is CASSPGGAMNTEAFF. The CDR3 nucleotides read TGTGCCAGTAGCCCGGGAGGGGCGATGAACACTGAAGCTTTCTTT.

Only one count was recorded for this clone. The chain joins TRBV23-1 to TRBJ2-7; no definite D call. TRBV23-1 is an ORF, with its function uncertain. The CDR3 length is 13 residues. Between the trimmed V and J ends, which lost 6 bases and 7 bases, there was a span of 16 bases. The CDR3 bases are TGCGCCAGCAGCCCCATGTGGCCTAGGGAGCAGTACTTC. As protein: CASSPMWPREQYF.

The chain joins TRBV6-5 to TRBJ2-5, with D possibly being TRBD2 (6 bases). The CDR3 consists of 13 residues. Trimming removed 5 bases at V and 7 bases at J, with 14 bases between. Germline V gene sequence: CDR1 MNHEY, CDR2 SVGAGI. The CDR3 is CASSRDSRGTQYF. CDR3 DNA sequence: TGTGCCAGCAGTAGGGACTCCCGAGGGACCCAGTACTTC.

The CDR3 loop reads CASSLSGVGADTQYF. As DNA, the CDR3 is TGTGCCAGCAGCTTGTCAGGGGTGGGGGCAGATACGCAGTATTTT. The genes are TRBV7-8 and TRBJ2-3, with D possibly TRBD1 on 6 matching bases. V gave up 3 bases and J gave up 4 bases, with 14 bases separating them. The germline gives CDR1 SGHVS, CDR2 FQNEAQ. The CDR3 totals 15 residues.

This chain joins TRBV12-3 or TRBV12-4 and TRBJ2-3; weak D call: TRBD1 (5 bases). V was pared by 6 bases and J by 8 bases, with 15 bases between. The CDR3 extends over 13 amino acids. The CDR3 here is CASRVGAAGTQYF. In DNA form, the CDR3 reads TGTGCCAGCAGAGTAGGGGCCGCTGGTACGCAGTATTTT.

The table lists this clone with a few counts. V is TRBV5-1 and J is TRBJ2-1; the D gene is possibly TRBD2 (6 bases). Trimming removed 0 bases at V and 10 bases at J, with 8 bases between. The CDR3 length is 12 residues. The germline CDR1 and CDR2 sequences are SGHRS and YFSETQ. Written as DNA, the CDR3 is TGCGCCAGCAGCTTGGCAGGACTAGAGCAGTTCTTC. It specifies CASSLAGLEQFF.

The CDR3 sequence is CASSIPGQGYEQYF. The CDR3 nucleotides are TGTGCCAGCAGCATTCCGGGACAGGGCTACGAGCAGTACTTC. This chain connects TRBV7-9 to TRBJ2-7; 9 nucleotides agree with TRBD1. J lost 3 bases, V lost 5 bases, and 5 bases had no gene match. Germline-derived CDR1 and CDR2 are SEHNR and FQNEAQ (reference sequence). This CDR3 has 14 residues. Variable domain in full (rest from reference TRBV7-9 and TRBJ2-7): DTGVSQNPRHKITKRGQNVTFRCDPISEHNRLYWYRQTLGQGPEFLTYFQNEAQLEKSRLLSDRFSAERPKGSFSTLEIQRTEQGDSAMYLCASSIPGQGYEQYFGPGTRLTVT.

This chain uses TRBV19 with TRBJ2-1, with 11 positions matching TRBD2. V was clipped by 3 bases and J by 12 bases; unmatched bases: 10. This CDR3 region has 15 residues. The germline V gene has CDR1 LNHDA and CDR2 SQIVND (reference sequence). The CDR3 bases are TGTGCCAGTAGTATTCGGACTAGCGGGTGGGACGGGCAGTTCTTC. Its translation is CASSIRTSGWDGQFF. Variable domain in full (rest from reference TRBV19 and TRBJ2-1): DGGITQSPKYLFRKEGQNVTLSCEQNLNHDAMYWYRQDPGQGLRLIYYSQIVNDFQKGDIAEGYSVSREKKESFPLTVTSAQKNPTAFYLCASSIRTSGWDGQFFGPGTRLTVL.

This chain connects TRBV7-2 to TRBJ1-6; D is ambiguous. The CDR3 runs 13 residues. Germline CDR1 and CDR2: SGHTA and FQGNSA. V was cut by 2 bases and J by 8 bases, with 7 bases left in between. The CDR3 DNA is TGTGCCAGCAGCTTATATTTAGATTCACCCCTCCACTTT. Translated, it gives CASSLYLDSPLHF.

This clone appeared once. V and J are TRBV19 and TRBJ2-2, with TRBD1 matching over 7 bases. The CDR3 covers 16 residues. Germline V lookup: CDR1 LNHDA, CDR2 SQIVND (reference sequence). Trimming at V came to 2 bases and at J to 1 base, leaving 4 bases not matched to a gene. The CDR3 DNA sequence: TGTGCCAGTAGTATAAAACGACAGGGGAACACCGGGGAGCTGTTTTTT. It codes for CASSIKRQGNTGELFF.

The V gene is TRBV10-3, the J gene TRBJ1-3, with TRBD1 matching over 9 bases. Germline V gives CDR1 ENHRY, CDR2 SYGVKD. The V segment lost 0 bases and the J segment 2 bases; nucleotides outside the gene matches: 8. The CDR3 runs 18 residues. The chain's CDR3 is CAISESVGTGKPGNTIYF. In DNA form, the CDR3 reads TGTGCCATCAGTGAGTCGGTAGGGACAGGGAAACCTGGAAACACCATATATTTT.

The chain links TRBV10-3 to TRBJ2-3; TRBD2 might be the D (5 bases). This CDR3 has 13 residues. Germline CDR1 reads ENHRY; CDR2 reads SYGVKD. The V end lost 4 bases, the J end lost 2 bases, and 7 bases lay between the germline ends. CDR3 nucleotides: TGTGCCATCAGTGTTAGCGTCACAGATACGCAGTATTTT. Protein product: CAISVSVTDTQYF.

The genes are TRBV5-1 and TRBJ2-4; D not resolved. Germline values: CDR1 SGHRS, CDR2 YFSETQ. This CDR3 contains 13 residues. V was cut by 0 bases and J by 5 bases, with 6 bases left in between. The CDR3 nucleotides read TGCGCCAGCAGCTTGGTCTCGGAAAACATTCAGTACTTC. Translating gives CASSLVSENIQYF.

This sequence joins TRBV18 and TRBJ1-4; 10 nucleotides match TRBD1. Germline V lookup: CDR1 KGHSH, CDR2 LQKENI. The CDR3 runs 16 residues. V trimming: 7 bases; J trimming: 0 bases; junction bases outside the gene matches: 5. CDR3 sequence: CASFTGTGATNEKLFF. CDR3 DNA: TGTGCCAGCTTCACCGGGACAGGGGCAACTAATGAAAAACTGTTTTTT.

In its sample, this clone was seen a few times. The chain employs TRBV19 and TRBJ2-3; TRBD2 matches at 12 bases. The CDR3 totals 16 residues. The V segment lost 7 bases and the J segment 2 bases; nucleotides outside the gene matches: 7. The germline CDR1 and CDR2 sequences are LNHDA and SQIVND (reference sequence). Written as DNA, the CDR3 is TGTGCCAGTATGGTCCTAGCGGGGGGGCCCACAGATACGCAGTATTTT. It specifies CASMVLAGGPTDTQYF.

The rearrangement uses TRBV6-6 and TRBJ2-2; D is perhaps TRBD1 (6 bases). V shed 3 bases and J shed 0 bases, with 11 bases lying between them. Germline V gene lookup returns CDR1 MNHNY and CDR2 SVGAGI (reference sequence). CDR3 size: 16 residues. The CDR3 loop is CASSYGGGANTGELFF. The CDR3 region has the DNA TGTGCCAGCAGTTATGGGGGCGGAGCGAACACCGGGGAGCTGTTTTTT.

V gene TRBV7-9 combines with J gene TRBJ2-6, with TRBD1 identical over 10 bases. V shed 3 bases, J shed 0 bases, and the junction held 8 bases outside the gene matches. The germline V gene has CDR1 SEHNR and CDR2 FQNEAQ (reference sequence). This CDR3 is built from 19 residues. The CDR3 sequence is CASSLGGQGLPSGANVLTF. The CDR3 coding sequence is TGTGCCAGCAGCTTGGGGGGACAGGGGCTCCCCTCTGGGGCCAACGTCCTGACTTTC.